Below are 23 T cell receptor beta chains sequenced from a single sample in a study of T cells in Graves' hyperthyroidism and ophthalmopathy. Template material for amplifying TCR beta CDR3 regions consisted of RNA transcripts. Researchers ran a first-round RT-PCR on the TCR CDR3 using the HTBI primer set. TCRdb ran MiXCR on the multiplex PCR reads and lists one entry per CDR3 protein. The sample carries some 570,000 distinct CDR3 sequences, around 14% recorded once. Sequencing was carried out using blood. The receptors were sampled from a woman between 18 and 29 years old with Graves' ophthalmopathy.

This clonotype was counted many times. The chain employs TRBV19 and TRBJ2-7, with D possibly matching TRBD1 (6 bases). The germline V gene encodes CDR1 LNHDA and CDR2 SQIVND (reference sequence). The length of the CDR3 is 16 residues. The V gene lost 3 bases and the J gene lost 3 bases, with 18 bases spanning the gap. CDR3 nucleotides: TGTGCCAGTAGTATCTCCGGGGCAGGGGCCTACTACGAGCAGTACTTC. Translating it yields CASSISGAGAYYEQYF.

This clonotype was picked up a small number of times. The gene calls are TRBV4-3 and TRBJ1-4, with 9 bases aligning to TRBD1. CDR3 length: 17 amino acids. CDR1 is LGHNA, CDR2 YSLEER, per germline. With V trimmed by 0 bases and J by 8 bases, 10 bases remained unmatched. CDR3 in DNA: TGCGCCAGCAGCCAAGAAGACTCACAGGGGGCTCGGGAAAAACTGTTTTTT. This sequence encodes CASSQEDSQGAREKLFF.

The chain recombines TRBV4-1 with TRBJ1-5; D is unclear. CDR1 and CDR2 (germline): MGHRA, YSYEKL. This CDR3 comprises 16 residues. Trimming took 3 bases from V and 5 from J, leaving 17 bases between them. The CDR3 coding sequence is TGCGCCAGCAGCCAGCGCGGACTTAGCGGCGATCAGCCCCAGCATTTT. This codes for CASSQRGLSGDQPQHF.

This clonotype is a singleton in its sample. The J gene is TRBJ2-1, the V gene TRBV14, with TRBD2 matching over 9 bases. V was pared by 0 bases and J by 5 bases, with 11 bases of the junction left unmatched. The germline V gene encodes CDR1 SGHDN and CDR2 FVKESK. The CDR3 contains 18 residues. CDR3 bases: TGTGCCAGCAGCCAAGAGGCTAGCGGGACGCGCATCCACAATGAGCAGTTCTTC. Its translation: CASSQEASGTRIHNEQFF.

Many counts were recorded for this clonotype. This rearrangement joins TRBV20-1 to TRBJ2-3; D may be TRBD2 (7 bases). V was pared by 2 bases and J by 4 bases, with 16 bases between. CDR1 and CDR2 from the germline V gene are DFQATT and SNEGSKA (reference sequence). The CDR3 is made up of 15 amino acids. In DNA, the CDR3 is TGCAGTGCTAGACCCCTCCAGGGGAGGGCAGATACGCAGTATTTT. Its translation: CSARPLQGRADTQYF.

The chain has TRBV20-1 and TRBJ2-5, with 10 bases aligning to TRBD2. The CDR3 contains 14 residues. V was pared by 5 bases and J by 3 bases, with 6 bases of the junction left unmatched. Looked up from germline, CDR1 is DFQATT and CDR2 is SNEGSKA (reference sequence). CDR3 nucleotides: TGCAGTGCTGACCCTACTAGCGGGGAAGAGACCCAGTACTTC. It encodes CSADPTSGEETQYF.

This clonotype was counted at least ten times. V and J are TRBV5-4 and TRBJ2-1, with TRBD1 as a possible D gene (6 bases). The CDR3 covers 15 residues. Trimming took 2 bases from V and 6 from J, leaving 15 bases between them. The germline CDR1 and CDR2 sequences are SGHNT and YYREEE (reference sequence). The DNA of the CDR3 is TGTGCCAGCAGCTTACAGGGTGATGGGACCAATGAGCAGTTCTTC. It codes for CASSLQGDGTNEQFF.

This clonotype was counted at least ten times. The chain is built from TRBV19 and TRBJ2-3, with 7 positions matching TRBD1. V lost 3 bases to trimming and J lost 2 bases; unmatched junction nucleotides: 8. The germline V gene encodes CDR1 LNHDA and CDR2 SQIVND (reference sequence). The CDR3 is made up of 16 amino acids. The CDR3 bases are TGTGCCAGTAGTATCCACAGGGGTCAGCTCACAGATACGCAGTATTTT. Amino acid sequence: CASSIHRGQLTDTQYF.

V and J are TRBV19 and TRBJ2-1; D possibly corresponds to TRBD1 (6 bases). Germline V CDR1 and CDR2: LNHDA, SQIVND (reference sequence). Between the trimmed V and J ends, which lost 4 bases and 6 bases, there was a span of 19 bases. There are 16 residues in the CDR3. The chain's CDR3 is CASSTDRDKGLNEQFF. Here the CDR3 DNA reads TGTGCCAGTAGTACAGACCGGGACAAAGGCCTCAATGAGCAGTTCTTC.

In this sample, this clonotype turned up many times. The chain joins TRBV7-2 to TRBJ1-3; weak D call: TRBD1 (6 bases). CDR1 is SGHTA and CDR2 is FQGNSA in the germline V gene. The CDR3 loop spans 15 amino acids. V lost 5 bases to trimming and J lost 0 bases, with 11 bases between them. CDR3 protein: CASSTWGASGNTIYF. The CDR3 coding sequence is TGTGCCAGCAGCACATGGGGGGCCTCTGGAAACACCATATATTTT.

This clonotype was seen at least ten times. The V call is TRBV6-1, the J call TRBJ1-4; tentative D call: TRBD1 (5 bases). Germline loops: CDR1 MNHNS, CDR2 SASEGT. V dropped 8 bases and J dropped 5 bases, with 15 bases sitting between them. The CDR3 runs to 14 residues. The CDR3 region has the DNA TGTGCCAGCGGAGAGGGGTCCGTGAATGAAAAACTGTTTTTT. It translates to CASGEGSVNEKLFF.

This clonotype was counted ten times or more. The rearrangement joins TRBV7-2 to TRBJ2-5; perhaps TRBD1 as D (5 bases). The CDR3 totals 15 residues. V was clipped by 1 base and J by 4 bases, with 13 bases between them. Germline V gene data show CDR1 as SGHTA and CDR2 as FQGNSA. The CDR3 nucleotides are TGTGCCAGCAGCTTAGGTGACAGAGCAATAGAGACCCAGTACTTC. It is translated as CASSLGDRAIETQYF.

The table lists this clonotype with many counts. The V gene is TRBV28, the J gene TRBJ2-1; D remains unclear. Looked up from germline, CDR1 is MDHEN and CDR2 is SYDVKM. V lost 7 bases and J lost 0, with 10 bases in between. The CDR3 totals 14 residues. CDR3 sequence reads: CASTPVTSYNEQFF. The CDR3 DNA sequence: TGTGCCAGCACCCCCGTGACCTCCTACAATGAGCAGTTCTTC.

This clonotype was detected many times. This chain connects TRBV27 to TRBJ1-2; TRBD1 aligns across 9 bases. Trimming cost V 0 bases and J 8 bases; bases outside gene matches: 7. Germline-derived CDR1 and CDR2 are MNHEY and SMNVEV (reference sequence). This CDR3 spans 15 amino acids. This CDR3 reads CASSLSQGAIRGYTF. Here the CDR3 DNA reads TGTGCCAGCAGTTTATCACAGGGGGCGATTAGGGGCTACACCTTC.

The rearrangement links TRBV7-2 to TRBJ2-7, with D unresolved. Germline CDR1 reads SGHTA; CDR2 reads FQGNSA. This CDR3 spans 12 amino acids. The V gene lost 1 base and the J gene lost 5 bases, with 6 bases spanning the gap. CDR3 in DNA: TGTGCCAGCAGCTTAGGGAGACACGAGCAGTACTTC. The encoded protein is CASSLGRHEQYF.

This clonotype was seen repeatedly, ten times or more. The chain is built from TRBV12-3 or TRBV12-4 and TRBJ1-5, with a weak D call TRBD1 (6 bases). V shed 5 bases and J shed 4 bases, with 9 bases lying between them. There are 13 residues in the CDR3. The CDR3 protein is CASSEDRNQPQHF. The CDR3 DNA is TGTGCCAGCAGTGAGGACAGAAATCAGCCCCAGCATTTT.

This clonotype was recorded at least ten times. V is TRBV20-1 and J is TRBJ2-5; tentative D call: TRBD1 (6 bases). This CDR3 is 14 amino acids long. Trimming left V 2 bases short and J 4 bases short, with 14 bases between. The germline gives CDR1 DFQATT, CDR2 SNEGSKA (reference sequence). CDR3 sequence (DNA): TGCAGTGCTAGATATTGGGGGACAAGAGAGACCCAGTACTTC. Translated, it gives CSARYWGTRETQYF.

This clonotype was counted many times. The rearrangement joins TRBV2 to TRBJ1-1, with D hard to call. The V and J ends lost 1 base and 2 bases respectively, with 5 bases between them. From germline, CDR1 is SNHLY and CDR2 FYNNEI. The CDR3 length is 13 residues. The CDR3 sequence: CASSEEGNTEAFF. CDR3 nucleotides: TGTGCCAGCAGTGAAGAAGGTAACACTGAAGCTTTCTTT.

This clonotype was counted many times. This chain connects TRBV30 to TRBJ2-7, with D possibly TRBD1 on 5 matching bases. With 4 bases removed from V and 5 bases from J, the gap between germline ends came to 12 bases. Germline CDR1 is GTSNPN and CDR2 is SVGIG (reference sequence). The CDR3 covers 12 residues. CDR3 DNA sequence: TGTGCCTGGACAGGGTCGGCCCACGAGCAGTACTTC. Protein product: CAWTGSAHEQYF.

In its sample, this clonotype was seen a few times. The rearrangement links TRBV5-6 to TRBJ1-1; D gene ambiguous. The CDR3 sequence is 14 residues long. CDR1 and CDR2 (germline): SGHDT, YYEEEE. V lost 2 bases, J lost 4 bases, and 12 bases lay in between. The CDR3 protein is CASSFRALSTEAFF. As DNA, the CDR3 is TGTGCCAGCAGCTTTCGGGCGCTGAGCACTGAAGCTTTCTTT.

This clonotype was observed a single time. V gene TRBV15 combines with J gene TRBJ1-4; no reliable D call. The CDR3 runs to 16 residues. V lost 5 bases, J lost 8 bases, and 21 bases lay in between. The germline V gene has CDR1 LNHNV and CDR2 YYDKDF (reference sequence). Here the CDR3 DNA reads TGTGCCACCAGCCCCGACTCCCCGTCTGTCGGCGAAAAACTGTTTTTT. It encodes CATSPDSPSVGEKLFF.

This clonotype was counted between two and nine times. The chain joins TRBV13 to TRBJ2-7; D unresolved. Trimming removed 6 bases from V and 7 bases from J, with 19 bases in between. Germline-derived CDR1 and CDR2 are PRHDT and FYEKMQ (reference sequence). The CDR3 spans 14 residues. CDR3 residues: CASSLHSGLGEQYF. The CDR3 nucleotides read TGTGCCAGCAGTTTACACTCGGGCCTAGGGGAGCAGTACTTC.

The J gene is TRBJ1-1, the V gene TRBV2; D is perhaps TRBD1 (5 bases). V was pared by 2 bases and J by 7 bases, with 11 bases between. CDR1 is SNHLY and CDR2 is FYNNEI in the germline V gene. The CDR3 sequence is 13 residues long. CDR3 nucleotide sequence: TGTGCCAGCAGTGAACAGGGTTTCAGTGAAGCTTTCTTT. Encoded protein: CASSEQGFSEAFF.